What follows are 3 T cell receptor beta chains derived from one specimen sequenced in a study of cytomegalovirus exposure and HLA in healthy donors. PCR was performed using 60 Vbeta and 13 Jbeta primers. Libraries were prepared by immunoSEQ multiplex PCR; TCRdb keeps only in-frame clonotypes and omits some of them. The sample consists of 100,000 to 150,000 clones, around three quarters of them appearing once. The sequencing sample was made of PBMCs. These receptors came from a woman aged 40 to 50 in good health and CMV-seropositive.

The CDR3 region has the DNA TGTGCCAGTAGTCGGACAGGGGACTCGGAGCAGTACTTC. This encodes CASSRTGDSEQYF. This chain connects TRBV19 to TRBJ2-7; 9 bases are a match to TRBD1. Germline V lookup: CDR1 LNHDA, CDR2 SQIVND (reference sequence). Trimming cost V 5 bases and J 7 bases; bases outside gene matches: 6. CDR3 size: 13 residues.

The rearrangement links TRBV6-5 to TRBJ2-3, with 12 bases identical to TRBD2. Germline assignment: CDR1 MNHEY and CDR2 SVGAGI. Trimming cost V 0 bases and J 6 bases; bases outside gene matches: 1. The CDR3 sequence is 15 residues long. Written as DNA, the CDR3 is TGTGCCAGCAGTTACTCGACTAGCGGGAGCGATACGCAGTATTTT. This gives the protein CASSYSTSGSDTQYF.

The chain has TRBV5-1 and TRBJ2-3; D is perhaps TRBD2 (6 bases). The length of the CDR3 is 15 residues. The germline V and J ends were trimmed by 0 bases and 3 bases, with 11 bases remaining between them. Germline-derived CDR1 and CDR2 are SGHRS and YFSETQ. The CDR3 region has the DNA TGCGCCAGCAGCTTGGAACGGGAGAAGACAGATACGCAGTATTTT. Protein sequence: CASSLEREKTDTQYF. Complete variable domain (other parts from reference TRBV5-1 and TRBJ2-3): KAGVTQTPRYLIKTRGQQVTLSCSPISGHRSVSWYQQTPGQGLQFLFEYFSETQRNKGNFPGRFSGRQFSNSRSEMNVSTLELGDSALYLCASSLEREKTDTQYFGPGTRLTVL.